This T cell receptor (beta chain) stems from a study of T cell responses to AZD1222 COVID-19 vaccine. At the level of the study: Investigators merged groups given second doses at roughly 4 or roughly 12 weeks. Overall study results and limits: After two AZD1222 doses, spike-specific TCR breadth and depth rose versus day 0. Baseline seropositivity characterized only a handful of AZD1222 recipients.

The CDR3 length is 13 residues. The ends were cut back, 7 bases at V and 5 bases at J, with 15 bases in the middle. Germline loops: CDR1 SGDLS, CDR2 YYNGEE. For this clone: Its target is not known.

Method: immunoSEQ multiplex PCR; TCRdb's copy keeps in-frame clones and lacks some. The sample includes 120,000 or so clones, approximately 92% of them seen just once. The specimen comprised peripheral blood, sampled on day 0 of AZD1222 vaccination. The chain recombines TRBV9 with TRBJ1-1; D remains unclear. The origin of this receptor is an adult in good health. CDR3 DNA sequence: TGTGCCAGCGGGGAGCTAATGACGACTGAAGCTTTCTTT. It yields the protein CASGELMTTEAFF.